The T cell receptor beta chain described here comes from a study of blood T cell repertoires in COVID-19. The protocol was immunoSEQ multiplex PCR, while the TCRdb copy is restricted to in-frame clones and leaves out a portion. Of 65,000 to 80,000 clones listed, approximately 87% are singletons. The CDR3 has 15 amino acids. CDR1 and CDR2 from the germline V gene are KGHSH and LQKENI. Trimming cost V 3 bases and J 5 bases; bases outside gene matches: 10. The sequence derives from a man aged 50-60 years with active COVID-19. This rearrangement joins TRBV18 to TRBJ2-7; TRBD2 aligns across 7 bases. The sample comprised peripheral blood. The CDR3 DNA reads as TGTGCCAGCTCACCTAGCGCTCACGGGGGGAACGAGCAGTACTTC. It codes for CASSPSAHGGNEQYF.